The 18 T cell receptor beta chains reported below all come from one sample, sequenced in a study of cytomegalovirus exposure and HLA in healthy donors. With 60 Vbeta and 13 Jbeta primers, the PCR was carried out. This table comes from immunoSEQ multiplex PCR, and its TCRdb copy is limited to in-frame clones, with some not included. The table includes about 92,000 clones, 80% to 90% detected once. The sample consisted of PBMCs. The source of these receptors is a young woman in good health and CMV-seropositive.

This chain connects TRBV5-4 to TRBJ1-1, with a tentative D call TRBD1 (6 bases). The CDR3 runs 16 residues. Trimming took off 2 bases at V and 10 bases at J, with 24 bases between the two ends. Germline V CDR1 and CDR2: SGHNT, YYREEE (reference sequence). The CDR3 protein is CASSFGTGTSLSGAFF. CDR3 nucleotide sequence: TGTGCCAGCAGCTTTGGGACCGGGACATCCTTGTCAGGAGCTTTCTTT.

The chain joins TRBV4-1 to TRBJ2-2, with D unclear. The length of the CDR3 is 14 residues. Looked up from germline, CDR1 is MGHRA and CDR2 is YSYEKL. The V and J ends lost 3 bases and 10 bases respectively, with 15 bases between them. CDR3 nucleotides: TGCGCCAGCAGCCAGCTTATGGGCTTCGAGGAGCTGTTTTTT. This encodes CASSQLMGFEELFF.

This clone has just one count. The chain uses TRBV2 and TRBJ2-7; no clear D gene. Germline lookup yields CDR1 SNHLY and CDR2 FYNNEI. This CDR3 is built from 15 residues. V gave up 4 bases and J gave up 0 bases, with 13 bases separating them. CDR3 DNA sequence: TGTGCCAGCAGTGGCGAGCGCCTTAGCTCCTACGAGCAGTACTTC. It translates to CASSGERLSSYEQYF.

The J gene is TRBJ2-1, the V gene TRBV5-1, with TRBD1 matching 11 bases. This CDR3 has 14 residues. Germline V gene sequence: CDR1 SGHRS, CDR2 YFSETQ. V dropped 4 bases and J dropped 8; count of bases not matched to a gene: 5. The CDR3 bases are TGCGCCAGCAGCACGAGGACAGGGGGCTATGAGCAGTTCTTC. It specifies CASSTRTGGYEQFF.

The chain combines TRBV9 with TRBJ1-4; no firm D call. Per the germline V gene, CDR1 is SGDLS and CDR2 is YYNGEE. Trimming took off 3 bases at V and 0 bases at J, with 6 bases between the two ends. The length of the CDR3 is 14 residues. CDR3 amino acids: CASSASATNEKLFF. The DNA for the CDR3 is TGTGCCAGCAGCGCGAGCGCAACTAATGAAAAACTGTTTTTT.

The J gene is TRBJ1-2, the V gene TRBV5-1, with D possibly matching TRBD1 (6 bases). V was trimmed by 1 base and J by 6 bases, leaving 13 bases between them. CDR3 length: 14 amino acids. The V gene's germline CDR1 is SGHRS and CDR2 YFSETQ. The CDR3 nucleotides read TGCGCCAGCAGCTTGTATGGACAGAACCATGGCTACACCTTC. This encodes CASSLYGQNHGYTF.

CDR3 in amino acids: CASWAGVNQPQHF. The CDR3 region has the DNA TGTGCTAGTTGGGCGGGGGTAAATCAGCCCCAGCATTTT. V usage is TRBV12-5 and J usage is TRBJ1-5, with D possibly being TRBD1 (5 bases). Germline V gene sequence: CDR1 LGHNT, CDR2 FRNRAP. The CDR3 has 13 amino acids. V was trimmed by 8 bases and J by 4 bases, leaving 12 bases between them.

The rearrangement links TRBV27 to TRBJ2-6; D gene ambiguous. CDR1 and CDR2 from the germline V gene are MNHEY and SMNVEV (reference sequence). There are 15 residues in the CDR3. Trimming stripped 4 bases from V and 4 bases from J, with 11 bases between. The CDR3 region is CASSYIPPGANVLTF. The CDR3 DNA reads TGTGCCAGCAGTTACATACCCCCCGGGGCCAACGTCCTGACTTTC. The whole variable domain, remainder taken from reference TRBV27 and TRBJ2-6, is EAQVTQNPRYLITVTGKKLTVTCSQNMNHEYMSWYRQDPGLGLRQIYYSMNVEVTDKGDVPEGYKVSRKEKRNFPLILESPSPNQTSLYFCASSYIPPGANVLTFGAGSRLTVL.

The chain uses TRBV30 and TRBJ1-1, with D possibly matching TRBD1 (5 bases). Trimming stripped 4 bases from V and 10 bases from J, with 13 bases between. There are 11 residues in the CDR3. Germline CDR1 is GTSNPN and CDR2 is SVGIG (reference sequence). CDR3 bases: TGTGCCTGGATGCTGGGGCGTGTAGCTTTCTTT. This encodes CAWMLGRVAFF.

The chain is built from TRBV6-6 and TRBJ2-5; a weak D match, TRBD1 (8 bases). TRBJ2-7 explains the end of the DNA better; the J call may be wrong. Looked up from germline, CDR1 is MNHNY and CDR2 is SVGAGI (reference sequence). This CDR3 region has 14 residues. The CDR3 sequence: CASGGDRSSYEQYF. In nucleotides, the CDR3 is TGTGCCAGCGGGGGGGACAGGAGCTCCTACGAGCAGTACTTC.

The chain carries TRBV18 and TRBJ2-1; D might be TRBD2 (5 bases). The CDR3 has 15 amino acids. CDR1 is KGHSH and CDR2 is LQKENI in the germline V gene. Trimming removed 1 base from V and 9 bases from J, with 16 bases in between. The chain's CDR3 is CASSPQSTGDGEQFF. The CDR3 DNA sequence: TGTGCCAGCTCACCACAATCGACCGGGGATGGTGAGCAGTTCTTC.

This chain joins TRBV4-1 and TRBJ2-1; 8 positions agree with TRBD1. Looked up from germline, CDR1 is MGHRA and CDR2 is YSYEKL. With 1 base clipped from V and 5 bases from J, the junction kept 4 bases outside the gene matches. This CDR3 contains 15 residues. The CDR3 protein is CASSQAQGANNEQFF. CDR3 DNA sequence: TGCGCCAGCAGCCAAGCGCAGGGGGCGAACAATGAGCAGTTCTTC.

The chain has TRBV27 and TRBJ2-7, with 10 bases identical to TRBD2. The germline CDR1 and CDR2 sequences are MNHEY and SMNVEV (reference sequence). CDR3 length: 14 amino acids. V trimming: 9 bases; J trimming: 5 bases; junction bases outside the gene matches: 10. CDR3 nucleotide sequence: TGTGCCAGTTGTCGAAGCGGGAGGGTCCACGAGCAGTACTTC. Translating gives CASCRSGRVHEQYF.

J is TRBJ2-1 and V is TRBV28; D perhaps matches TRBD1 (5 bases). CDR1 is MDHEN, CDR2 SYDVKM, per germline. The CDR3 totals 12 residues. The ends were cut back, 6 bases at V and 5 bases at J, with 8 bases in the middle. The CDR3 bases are TGTGCCAGCAGCAGGGCTAACAATGAGCAGTTCTTC. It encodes CASSRANNEQFF.

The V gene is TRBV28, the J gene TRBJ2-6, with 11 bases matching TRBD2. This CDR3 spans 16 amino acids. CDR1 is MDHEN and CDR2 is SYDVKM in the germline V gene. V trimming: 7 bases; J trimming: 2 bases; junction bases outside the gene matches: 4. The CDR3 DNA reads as TGTGCCAGCAACCCGGGACTAGCGGCTGGGGCCAACGTCCTGACTTTC. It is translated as CASNPGLAAGANVLTF.

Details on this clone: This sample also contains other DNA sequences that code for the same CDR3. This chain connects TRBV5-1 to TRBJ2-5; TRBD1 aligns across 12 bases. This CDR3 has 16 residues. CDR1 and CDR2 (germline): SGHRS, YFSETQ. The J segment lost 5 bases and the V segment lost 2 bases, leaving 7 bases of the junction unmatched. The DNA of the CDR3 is TGCGCCAGCAGCTTTTCCGGGACAGGGGGCGGCGAGACCCAGTACTTC. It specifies CASSFSGTGGGETQYF.

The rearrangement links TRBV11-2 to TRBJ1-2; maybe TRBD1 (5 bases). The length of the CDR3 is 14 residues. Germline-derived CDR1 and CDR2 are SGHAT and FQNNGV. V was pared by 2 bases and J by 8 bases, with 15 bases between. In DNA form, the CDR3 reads TGTGCCAGCAGCTTATCCTCCAGGGATCGAGGCTACACCTTC. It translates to CASSLSSRDRGYTF.

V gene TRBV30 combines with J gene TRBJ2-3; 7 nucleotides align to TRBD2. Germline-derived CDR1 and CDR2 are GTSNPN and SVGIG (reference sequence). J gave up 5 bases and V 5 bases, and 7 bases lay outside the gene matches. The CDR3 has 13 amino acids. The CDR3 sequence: CAWSGGPQDTQYF. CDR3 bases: TGTGCCTGGTCGGGAGGACCACAAGATACGCAGTATTTT.